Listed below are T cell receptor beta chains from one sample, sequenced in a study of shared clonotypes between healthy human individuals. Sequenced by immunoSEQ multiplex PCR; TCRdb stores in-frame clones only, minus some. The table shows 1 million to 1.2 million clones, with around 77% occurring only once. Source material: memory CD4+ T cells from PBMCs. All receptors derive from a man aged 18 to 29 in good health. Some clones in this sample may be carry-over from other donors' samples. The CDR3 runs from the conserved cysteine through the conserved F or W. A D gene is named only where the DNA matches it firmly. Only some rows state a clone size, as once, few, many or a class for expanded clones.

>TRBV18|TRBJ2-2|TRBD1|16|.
TGTGCCAGCTCACCCGGACAGGGTGTCAACACCGGGGAGCTGTTTTTT
CASSPGQGVNTGELFF
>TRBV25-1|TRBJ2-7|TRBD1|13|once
TGTGCCAGCAGGACAGGGGCGGCCTACGAGCAGTACTTC
CASRTGAAYEQYF
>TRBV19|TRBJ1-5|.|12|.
TGTGCCAGTAGTAGGCCACATCAGCCCCAGCATTTT
CASSRPHQPQHF
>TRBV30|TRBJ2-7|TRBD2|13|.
TGTGCCTGGAGCGCCGGGACTAGCGGGAGTTGCTACTTC
CAWSAGTSGSCYF
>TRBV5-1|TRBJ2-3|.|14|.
TGCGCCAGCAGCATCGGACAGAACACAGATACGCAGTATTTT
CASSIGQNTDTQYF
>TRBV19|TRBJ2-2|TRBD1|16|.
TGTGCCAGTAGTATTCTTCGGGACAGAGGTACCGGGGAGCTGTTTTTT
CASSILRDRGTGELFF
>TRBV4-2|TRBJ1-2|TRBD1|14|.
TGTGCCAGCAGCAGTCCCCAGGGGGAGTATGGCTACACCTTC
CASSSPQGEYGYTF
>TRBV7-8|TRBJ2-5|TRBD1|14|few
TGTGCCAGCAGCGGCCGGGACAGGGGTGAGACCCAGTACTTC
CASSGRDRGETQYF
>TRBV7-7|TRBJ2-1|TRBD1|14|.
TGTGCCAGCAGCTCGGGGACAGGGGGTTTTGAGCAGTTCTTC
CASSSGTGGFEQFF
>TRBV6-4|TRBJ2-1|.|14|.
TGTGCCAGCAGTGAAGTGGCTAGCGCAGGGGAGCAGTTCTTC
CASSEVASAGEQFF
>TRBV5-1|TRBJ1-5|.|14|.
TGCGCCAGCAGCTTGGCAGGTAGCAATCAGCCCCAGCATTTT
CASSLAGSNQPQHF
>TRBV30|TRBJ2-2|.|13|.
TGTGCCTGGAGTGTACAAGTCTCCGGGGAGCTGTTTTTT
CAWSVQVSGELFF
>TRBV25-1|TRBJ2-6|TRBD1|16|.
TGTGCCACCTCCCCGCAGGGGGCGGATGGGGCCAACGTCCTGACTTTC
CATSPQGADGANVLTF
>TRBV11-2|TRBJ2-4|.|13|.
TGTGCCAGCGAGACAGCAGGGGAAAACATTCAGTACTTC
CASETAGENIQYF
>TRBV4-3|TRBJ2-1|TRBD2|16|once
TGCGCCAGCAGCCCAGCACTAGCGGGAGGATACAATGAGCAGTTCTTC
CASSPALAGGYNEQFF
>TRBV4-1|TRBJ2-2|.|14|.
TGCGCCAGCAGCCAAGATTCTTTAGCCGGGGAGCTGTTTTTT
CASSQDSLAGELFF
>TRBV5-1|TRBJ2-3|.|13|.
TGCGCCAGCAGCTTGTCCGGGCCAGATACGCAGTATTTT
CASSLSGPDTQYF
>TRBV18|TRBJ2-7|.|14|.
TGTGCCAGCTCACCCATGCTGGGGGTCCACGAGCAGTACTTC
CASSPMLGVHEQYF
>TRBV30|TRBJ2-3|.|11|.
TGTGCCTGGTTTGAGTCAGATACGCAGTATTTT
CAWFESDTQYF
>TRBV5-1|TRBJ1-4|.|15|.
TGCGCCAGCAGCTTGGAGGCAGGGGCGGGGGAAAAACTGTTTTTT
CASSLEAGAGEKLFF
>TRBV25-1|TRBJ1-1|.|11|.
TGTGCCAGCAGTGGGGCCCTACAGGCTTTCTTT
CASSGALQAFF
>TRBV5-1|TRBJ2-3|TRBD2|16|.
TGCGCCAGCAGCGCGGGACTAGCGGGAGGAACAGATACGCAGTATTTT
CASSAGLAGGTDTQYF
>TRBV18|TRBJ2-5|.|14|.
TGTGCCAGCTCACCCAGGCAGGGGCGAGAGACCCAGTACTTC
CASSPRQGRETQYF
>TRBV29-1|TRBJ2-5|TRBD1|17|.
TGCAGCGTTGTAATTCGCGGACAGGGCGGTTTCGGAGAGACCCAGTACTTC
CSVVIRGQGGFGETQYF
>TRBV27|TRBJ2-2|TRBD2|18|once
TGTGCCAGCAGCTTCGACAGGGATAGCGGGAGGCAGAACGGGGAGCTGTTTTTT
CASSFDRDSGRQNGELFF
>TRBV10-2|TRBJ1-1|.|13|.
TGCGCCAGCAGTGAGTTAGGGAGCACTGAAGCTTTCTTT
CASSELGSTEAFF
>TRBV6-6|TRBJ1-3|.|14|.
TGTGCCAGCTACGGGCGGCGGTTGGGAAACACCATATATTTT
CASYGRRLGNTIYF
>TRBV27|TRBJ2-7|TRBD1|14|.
TGTGCCAGCAGCCGGACAGGGGCAAGGCACGAGCAGTACTTC
CASSRTGARHEQYF
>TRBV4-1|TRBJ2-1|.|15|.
TGCGCCAGCAGCCAGGCTATCGGCGGAGACAATGAGCAGTTCTTC
CASSQAIGGDNEQFF
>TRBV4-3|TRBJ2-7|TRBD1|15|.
TGCGCCAGCAGCCAACGGACAGGGGATCCCTACGAGCAGTACTTC
CASSQRTGDPYEQYF
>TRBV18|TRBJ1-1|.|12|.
TGTGCCAGCTCACCACGGGGGGAAGGGGCTTTCTTT
CASSPRGEGAFF
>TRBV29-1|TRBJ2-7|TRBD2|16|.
TGCAGCGTGGGGGGGGGATCCAAATCAAGAACCTACGAGCAGTACTTC
CSVGGGSKSRTYEQYF
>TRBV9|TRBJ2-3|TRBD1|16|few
TGTGCCAGCAGCGTAGCCGGCAGGGGGCGGTCAGATACGCAGTATTTT
CASSVAGRGRSDTQYF
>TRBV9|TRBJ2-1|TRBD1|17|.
TGTGCCAGCAGCGACGGGGACAGGGGGAACGGAGTCTATGAGCAGTTCTTC
CASSDGDRGNGVYEQFF
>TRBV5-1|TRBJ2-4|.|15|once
TGCGCCAGCAGCTTGGACGGACAAGGAGTAAACATTCAGTACTTC
CASSLDGQGVNIQYF
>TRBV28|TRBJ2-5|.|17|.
TGTGCCAGCAGTCCCCCAGTGGGGGGCGCGACAGAAGAGACCCAGTACTTC
CASSPPVGGATEETQYF
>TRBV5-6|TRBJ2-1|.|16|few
TGTGCCAGCAGCTTGGGTGGGGGTAGCTCCTACAATGAGCAGTTCTTC
CASSLGGGSSYNEQFF
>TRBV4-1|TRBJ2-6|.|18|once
TGCGCCAGCAGCCAAGAGTACCCAATGGTTGGTGGGGCCAACGTCCTGACTTTC
CASSQEYPMVGGANVLTF
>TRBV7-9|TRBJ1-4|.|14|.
TGTGCCACCATTCCGGGACGTCGAATGGAAAAACTGTTTTTT
CATIPGRRMEKLFF
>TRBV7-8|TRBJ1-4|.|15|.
TGTGCCAGCAGCTTATGGGGACAAGGAGAAGAAAAACTGTTTTTT
CASSLWGQGEEKLFF
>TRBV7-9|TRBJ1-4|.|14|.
TGTGCCAGCAGCTTGGACAGATATAATGAAAAACTGTTTTTT
CASSLDRYNEKLFF
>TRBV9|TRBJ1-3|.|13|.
TGTGCCAGCAGTGAAACCTCTGGAAACACCATATATTTT
CASSETSGNTIYF
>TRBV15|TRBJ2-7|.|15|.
TGTGCCACCAGTAAGAGATGGGGGTCGCGCTACGAGCAGTACTTC
CATSKRWGSRYEQYF
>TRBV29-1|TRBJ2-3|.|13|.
TGCAGCGTTGTCGGTAAGAACACAGATACGCAGTATTTT
CSVVGKNTDTQYF
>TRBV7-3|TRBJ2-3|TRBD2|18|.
TGTGCCAGCAGCTTAATGGCTAGCGGGACCGTTGACACAGATACGCAGTATTTT
CASSLMASGTVDTDTQYF
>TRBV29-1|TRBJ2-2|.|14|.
TGCAGCGCCGAGTTGGGGAGAGGTACCGGGGAGCTGTTTTTT
CSAELGRGTGELFF
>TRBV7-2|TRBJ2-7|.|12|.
TGTGCCAGCAGCTTGGTAGGGTACGAGCAGTACTTC
CASSLVGYEQYF
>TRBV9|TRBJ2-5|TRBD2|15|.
TGTGCCAGCAGCGTATTCGGGAGGAACCAAGAGACCCAGTACTTC
CASSVFGRNQETQYF
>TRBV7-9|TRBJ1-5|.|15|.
TGTGCCAGCAGCACCTTGGACGGAAAAAATCAGCCCCAGCATTTT
CASSTLDGKNQPQHF
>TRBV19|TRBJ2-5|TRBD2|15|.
TGTGCCAGTAGGGGGACTAGCGGGAGAGTGGAGACCCAGTACTTC
CASRGTSGRVETQYF
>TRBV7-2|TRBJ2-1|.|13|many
TGTGCCAGCAGCGATTACATCCCCAATGAGCAGTTCTTC
CASSDYIPNEQFF
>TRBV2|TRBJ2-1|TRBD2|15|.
TGTGCCAGCAGTGAATCCAGCGGGAGGGTACATGAGCAGTTCTTC
CASSESSGRVHEQFF
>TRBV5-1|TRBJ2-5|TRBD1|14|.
TGCGCCAGCCATGCAGACAGGGTGGGAGAGACCCAGTACTTC
CASHADRVGETQYF
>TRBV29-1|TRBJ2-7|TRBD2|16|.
TGCAGCGCCGAAGGAGTTAGCGGGATCCATTCCTACGAGCAGTACTTC
CSAEGVSGIHSYEQYF
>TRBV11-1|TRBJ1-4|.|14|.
TGTGCCAGCAGCTTCGTGGCGGAGGGGGAGAAACTGTTTTTT
CASSFVAEGEKLFF
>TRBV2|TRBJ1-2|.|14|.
TGTGCCAGCAGTCCGGGACCACTCCGCTGGGGCTACACCTTC
CASSPGPLRWGYTF
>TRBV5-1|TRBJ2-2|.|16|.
TGCGCCAGCAGCTTGGGGCCAGGAAAGAACACCGGGGAGCTGTTTTTT
CASSLGPGKNTGELFF
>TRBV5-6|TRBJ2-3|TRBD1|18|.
TGTGCCAGCAGCTCCGTCCATGGACAGGGTTATGGCACAGATACGCAGTATTTT
CASSSVHGQGYGTDTQYF
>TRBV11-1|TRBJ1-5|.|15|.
TGTGCCAGCAGCGAGGCGGGGGGCGGCAATCAGCCCCAGCATTTT
CASSEAGGGNQPQHF